This TCR beta chain was found in a study of cytomegalovirus exposure and HLA in healthy donors. Trimming cost V 7 bases and J 4 bases, with 16 bases left between them. CDR3 length: 15 amino acids. The germline CDR1 and CDR2 sequences are MNHNS and SASEGT. PCR employed 60 Vbeta and 13 Jbeta primers. The method was immunoSEQ multiplex PCR; TCRdb's version includes in-frame clones alone and lacks a portion of them. The sample includes 150,000 to 200,000 clones, around four fifths of them seen just once. V gene TRBV6-1 combines with J gene TRBJ2-2; D may be TRBD1 (5 bases). The sequence derives from a female donor in good health and CMV-seronegative. The sequenced material came from PBMCs. CDR3 in DNA: TGTGCCAGCACAGGGTATACAAAATCCACCGGGGAGCTGTTTTTT. This codes for CASTGYTKSTGELFF.